The sequence of this T cell receptor beta chain was determined in a study of long-term antiretroviral therapy in people with HIV. Overall study results and limits: The study collected blood between about 2003 and 2018, possibly under older ART regimens. Within the repertoire, clones expanded before ART were dominant at all time points.

As to this clone: Its antigen is currently unknown.

At the survey level, the v3.0 immunoSEQ assay was run. Clones were sequenced by immunoSEQ multiplex PCR, and TCRdb holds only the in-frame ones, with some missing. The data contain 20,000 to 25,000 clones, approximately 82% of them singletons. V lost 4 bases to trimming and J lost 4 bases; unmatched junction nucleotides: 10. The CDR3 is 15 residues long. CDR1 is SGDLS and CDR2 is YYNGEE in the germline V gene. This material consisted of unsorted PBMCs, taken about 2.5 years after starting antiretroviral therapy. V usage is TRBV9 and J usage is TRBJ1-2; 7 nucleotides line up with TRBD1. This receptor was taken from a man aged 35 to 55 with HIV. The CDR3, as DNA: TGTGCCAGCAGCCCAGGGGGGGTGGGAAGCTATGGCTACACCTTC. Translation gives CASSPGGVGSYGYTF. The full variable domain, in which reference TRBV9 and TRBJ1-2 provide the parts outside the CDR3, is DSGVTQTPKHLITATGQRVTLRCSPRSGDLSVYWYQQSLDQGLQFLIQYYNGEERAKGNILERFSAQQFPDLHSELNLSSLELGDSALYFCASSPGGVGSYGYTFGSGTRLTVV.